This T cell receptor (beta chain) was identified in a study of cytomegalovirus exposure and HLA in healthy donors. To note about this clone: Its specificity is unknown.

Primers included in the PCR were 60 Vbeta and 13 Jbeta primers. Generated by immunoSEQ multiplex PCR, the TCRdb table keeps only in-frame clones and is missing some. The sample comprises roughly 160,000 clones, approximately 75% of which are singletons, and less than 2.5% rests with the top ten. Findings of the study overall: One variant, a missense change in DCLRE1C, was linked in a later analysis to TCR beta V- and J-gene trimming.

The V and J ends lost 2 bases and 4 bases, in that order; junction bases with no gene match: 10. The length of the CDR3 is 16 residues. The germline gives CDR1 MNHEY, CDR2 SVGAGI. The sequence was obtained from a man aged 50-60 years in good health and CMV-seropositive. The chain couples TRBV6-5 to TRBJ1-2; 7 bases align to TRBD1. Sequences were obtained from PBMCs. The CDR3 DNA follows: TGTGCCAGCAGTTACGGAGGGGGCCCTCGGGTCTATGGCTACACCTTC. It encodes CASSYGGGPRVYGYTF.